The subject of this entry is one TCR beta chain. Its specificity is not known. These data originate in a study of CD8 T cells in Susac syndrome. The overall study: Blood was drawn from patients with Susac syndrome. At that point, they were therapy-naive, on corticosteroids, or on intravenous immunoglobulin alone.

This CDR3 is built from 14 residues. Germline assignment: CDR1 LGHDT and CDR2 YNNKEL (reference sequence). Trimming cost V 3 bases and J 1 base, with 6 bases left between them. Sequencing of TCR beta was performed on blood CD8+ and CD4+ T cells. It was with random hexamers that about 0.45 to 1 ug RNA was reverse transcribed. By means of immunoSEQ multiplex PCR, TCR beta CDR3 spanning 54 Vbeta and 13 Jbeta underwent amplification. Using its own MiXCR run on the immunoSEQ multiplex PCR reads, TCRdb lists one record per CDR3 protein. The sample holds 95,000 to 150,000 distinct CDR3 sequences, roughly 95% seen once. Study outcomes and limitations: The authors acknowledged that their TCR sequencing and HLA analysis involved a relatively small number of individuals.

The V call is TRBV3-1, the J call TRBJ2-2, with D possibly being TRBD2 (5 bases). The receptor comes from a human donor with Susac syndrome. Sequencing used CD4+ T cells from PBMCs. The CDR3 DNA reads TGTGCCAGCAGCCAGGACTGGAACACCGGGGAGCTGTTTTTT. Translating gives CASSQDWNTGELFF. The full variable domain, in which reference TRBV3-1 and TRBJ2-2 provide the parts outside the CDR3, is DTAVSQTPKYLVTQMGNDKSIKCEQNLGHDTMYWYKQDSKKFLKIMFSYNNKELIINETVPNRFSPKSPDKAHLNLHINSLELGDSAVYFCASSQDWNTGELFFGEGSRLTVL.